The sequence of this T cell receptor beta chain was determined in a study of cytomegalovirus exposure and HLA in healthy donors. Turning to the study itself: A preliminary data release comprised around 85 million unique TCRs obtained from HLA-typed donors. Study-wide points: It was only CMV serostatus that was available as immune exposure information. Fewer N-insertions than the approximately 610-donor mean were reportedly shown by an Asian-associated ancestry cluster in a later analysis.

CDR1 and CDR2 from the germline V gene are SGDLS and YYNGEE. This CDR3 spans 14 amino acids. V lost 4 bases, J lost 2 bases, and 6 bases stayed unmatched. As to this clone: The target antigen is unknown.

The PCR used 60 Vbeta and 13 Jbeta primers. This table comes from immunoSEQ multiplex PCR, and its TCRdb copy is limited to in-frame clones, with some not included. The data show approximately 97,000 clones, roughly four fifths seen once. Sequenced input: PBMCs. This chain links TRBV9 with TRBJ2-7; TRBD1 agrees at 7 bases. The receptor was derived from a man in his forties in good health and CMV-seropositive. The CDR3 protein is CASSPRQGPYEQYF. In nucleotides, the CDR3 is TGTGCCAGCAGCCCTCGACAGGGCCCCTACGAGCAGTACTTC. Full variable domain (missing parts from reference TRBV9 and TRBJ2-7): DSGVTQTPKHLITATGQRVTLRCSPRSGDLSVYWYQQSLDQGLQFLIQYYNGEERAKGNILERFSAQQFPDLHSELNLSSLELGDSALYFCASSPRQGPYEQYFGPGTRLTVT.